Included here is one T cell receptor (beta chain) sequence, with context. There is no known antigen for this receptor. The sample comes from a study of human CD8 memory T cell subsets (dated by TCRdb to the early 2020s). Concerning the study at large: To assess clonal relationships, the TCRbeta repertoires of stem-like (TSTEM), progenitor exhausted-like (TPEX) and effector memory CD8+ T cell subsets were compared. TCRbeta repertoires were obtained from about six donors, each contributing TSTEM, TPEX and effector memory subsets.

The sequencer listed for this sample is NextSeq 550. A Human TCR Profiling Kit was used to prepare UMI-labeled 5' RACE TCRbeta libraries. Every TCRbeta library was prepared in parallel, with the same number of PCR cycles used for all of the libraries. Per the authors' processing: Between 3,000 and 18,000 functional CDR3beta clonotypes were contained in each TCRbeta library. UMI extraction and consensus assembly used MIGEC 1.2.9, requiring at least three reads per UMI. MiXCR 3.0.3 was used to extract in-frame CDR3beta repertoires. After each sample was downsampled to 42,000 randomly selected UMIs, diversity metrics were computed in VDJtools 1.2.1. Repertoire overlap metrics D, R and F2 were calculated in VDJtools for the top 3,000 clones of each sample pair. TCRdb reanalyzed the reads, keeping one entry per CDR3 protein sequence and omitting DNA. The authors' filters were not applied to this entry. This specimen's table enumerates 17,000 or so distinct CDR3 sequences. The ten largest clones add up to 5.5% to 6% of the sample.

The cysteine opens and the phenylalanine closes a CDR3 of 14 amino acids. Only the protein is on record. CDR1 and CDR2 are drawn from the germline V gene: LGHNA, YSLEER. Study-wide conclusions, independent of this receptor: Normalized Shannon-Wiener diversity was similarly high in TSTEM and TPEX subsets, while effector memory subsets were less diverse by comparison. Sequencing was limited to TCRbeta chains, and the repertoire comparisons were based on a handful of donors analyzed with paired t-tests and Bonferroni correction. Based on Chao1 estimates, TSTEM subsets appeared to have greater repertoire diversity than TPEX subsets, which may reflect a broader range of specificities. Although both stem-like subsets shared clonotypes with effector memory cells, the overlap between TSTEM and TPEX repertoires was minimal, suggesting distinct antigen spectra for the TSTEM and TPEX subsets.

Stem-like memory CD8+ T cells (TSTEM) were defined as CCR7+ PD-1- TIGIT- cells. Density gradient separation was used to isolate peripheral blood mononuclear cells from healthy donor buffy coats. The study enriched total CD8+ T cells through negative magnetic separation using EasySep or MojoSort CD8+ T cell isolation kits. For each subset, total RNA was extracted using an RNeasy Mini Kit from duplicate vials of 150,000 sorted CD8+ T cells. The PBMCs were used fresh or after being cryopreserved in fetal bovine serum with roughly 10% DMSO. Fluorescence-activated cell sorting on a FACSAria III was used to sort the CD8+ T cell subsets to purity.

The sequencing input was CD8+ stem-like memory T cells (TSCM and TCM) sorted from PBMCs. What this sample's cell subset or site label stands for: stem-like memory CD8 T cells (TSTEM), CCR7+ PD-1- TIGIT-. Recombination connected TRBV4-3 to TRBJ1-2; the D call from TCRdb, TRBD1, cannot be confirmed without DNA. This clonotype was sampled from a human donor in good health. The CDR3 region has the sequence CASSQAQGSGGYTF.